The present entry profiles one T cell receptor (beta chain) with its context. This sample is drawn from a study of T-cell reconstitution after alpha-beta-depleted transplantation in children. The library targeted TCRbeta and was prepared with unique molecular identifiers. TCRdb independently ran MiXCR on the PCR reads; one entry per CDR3 protein. This table holds 300,000 to 400,000 distinct CDR3 sequences, around 20% found once. CDR3 length: 12 amino acids. V dropped 6 bases and J dropped 5; count of bases not matched to a gene: 3. The chain is built from TRBV12-3 or TRBV12-4 and TRBJ1-1; 7 nucleotides agree with TRBD1. The sequenced sample was PBMCs, mostly from graft donor cells, obtained 180 days after TCRalphabeta/CD19-depleted stem cell transplant. The clonotype was recovered from a male patient between 5 and 17 years old who had a stem cell transplant for acute lymphoblastic leukemia, so the T cells may come from the graft donor. This CDR3 is CASRQGWTEAFF. The DNA for the CDR3 is TGTGCCAGCAGACAGGGGTGGACTGAAGCTTTCTTT.